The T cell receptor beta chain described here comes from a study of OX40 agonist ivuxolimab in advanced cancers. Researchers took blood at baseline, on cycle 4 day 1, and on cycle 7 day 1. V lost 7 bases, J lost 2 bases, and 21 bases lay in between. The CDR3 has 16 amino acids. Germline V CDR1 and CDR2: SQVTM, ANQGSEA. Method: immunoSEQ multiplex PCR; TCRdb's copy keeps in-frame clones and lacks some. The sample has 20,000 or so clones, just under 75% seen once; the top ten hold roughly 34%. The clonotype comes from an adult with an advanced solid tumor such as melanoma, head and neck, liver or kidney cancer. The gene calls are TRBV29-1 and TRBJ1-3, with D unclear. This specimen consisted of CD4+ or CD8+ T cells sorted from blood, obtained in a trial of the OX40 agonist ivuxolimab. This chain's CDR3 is CSALLWQPLTGNTIYF. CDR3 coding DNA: TGCAGCGCCCTACTTTGGCAACCGTTGACTGGAAACACCATATATTTT.